Each of the 29 T cell receptor beta chains below was sequenced from the same sample in a study of circulating and synovial CD4+ cells in juvenile arthritis. Some clones are missing from TCRdb's copy, which holds only in-frame ones; the method was immunoSEQ multiplex PCR. Among 15,000 to 20,000 clones listed, 90% to 95% were seen once. Sequenced input: CD4+ T cells from blood. The origin of the receptors is a human donor with juvenile idiopathic arthritis.

The chain carries TRBV2 and TRBJ2-2, with a tentative D call TRBD1 (6 bases). Trimming shortened V by 7 bases and J by 0 bases, and 12 bases separated the two germline ends. This CDR3 comprises 15 residues. CDR1 and CDR2 (germline): SNHLY, FYNNEI. As DNA, the CDR3 is TGTGCCAGCACCAACAGGGTTTCGAACACCGGGGAGCTGTTTTTT. Residues: CASTNRVSNTGELFF.

V is TRBV5-4 and J is TRBJ2-5; 7 nucleotides line up with TRBD1. V lost 4 bases and J lost 4; bases outside the gene matches: 7. This CDR3 has 14 amino acids. The germline CDR1 and CDR2 sequences are SGHNT and YYREEE (reference sequence). As DNA, the CDR3 is TGTGCCAGCAGCCACAGGGGTTATGGAGAGACCCAGTACTTC. The encoded protein is CASSHRGYGETQYF.

The chain has TRBV27 and TRBJ2-5; 7 bases are a match to TRBD2. The CDR3 has 20 residues. CDR1 is MNHEY, CDR2 SMNVEV, per germline (reference sequence). V dropped 2 bases and J dropped 1; count of bases not matched to a gene: 19. The CDR3 region is CASSLGLMGGNRVSQETQYF. The CDR3 nucleotides read TGTGCCAGCAGTTTAGGTCTCATGGGGGGGAATAGGGTATCCCAAGAGACCCAGTACTTC.

The CDR3 bases are TGTGCCAGCAGCGCCCAATCCAGGGGGGCTGGAAACACCATATATTTT. It encodes CASSAQSRGAGNTIYF. This rearrangement joins TRBV9 to TRBJ1-3; the match to TRBD1 covers 7 bases. The V segment lost 3 bases and the J segment 2 bases; nucleotides outside the gene matches: 8. The CDR3 has 16 amino acids. Germline CDR1 is SGDLS and CDR2 is YYNGEE.

V and J are TRBV7-9 and TRBJ1-5; no definite D call. The V gene's germline CDR1 is SEHNR and CDR2 FQNEAQ (reference sequence). This CDR3 region has 14 residues. V lost 3 bases to trimming and J lost 4 bases, with 10 bases between them. In DNA, the CDR3 is TGTGCCAGCAGCTTCGGGGATGTGAATCAGCCCCAGCATTTT. This codes for CASSFGDVNQPQHF. The full variable domain, completed using reference TRBV7-9 and TRBJ1-5, is DTGVSQNPRHKITKRGQNVTFRCDPISEHNRLYWYRQTLGQGPEFLTYFQNEAQLEKSRLLSDRFSAERPKGSFSTLEIQRTEQGDSAMYLCASSFGDVNQPQHFGDGTRLSIL.

This clone appeared once. The chain combines TRBV2 with TRBJ2-1; TRBD1 aligns across 10 bases. The CDR3 runs 15 residues. The J segment lost 6 bases and the V segment lost 5 bases, leaving 7 bases of the junction unmatched. Germline CDR1 is SNHLY and CDR2 is FYNNEI. The CDR3 nucleotides read TGTGCCAGCAGTTTATCCGGACAGGGGGGCAATGAGCAGTTCTTC. Translated: CASSLSGQGGNEQFF.

The V and J genes are TRBV25-1 and TRBJ2-7; D possibly corresponds to TRBD1 (7 bases). CDR3 length equals 14 residues. With 3 bases removed from V and 1 base from J, the gap between germline ends came to 10 bases. Germline values: CDR1 MGHDK, CDR2 SYGVNS. In nucleotides, the CDR3 is TGTGCCAGCAGTGAGACAGGGAGGTCCTACGAGCAGTACTTC. This sequence encodes CASSETGRSYEQYF.

The chain has TRBV28 and TRBJ1-2; possibly TRBD1 for D (5 bases). V lost 3 bases and J 3 bases, leaving 8 bases between the germline ends. The CDR3 sequence is 13 residues long. Germline-derived CDR1 and CDR2 are MDHEN and SYDVKM. The CDR3: CASSLPTDYGYTF. The CDR3 DNA reads as TGTGCCAGCAGTTTGCCGACAGACTATGGCTACACCTTC.

This chain connects TRBV7-2 to TRBJ2-1; 8 nucleotides agree with TRBD2. The CDR3 is 15 amino acids. The V gene end was trimmed by 6 bases and the J gene end by 7 bases; junction bases not matched to a gene: 11. Germline CDR1 and CDR2: SGHTA and FQGNSA. The DNA of the CDR3 is TGTGCCAGCAGTCCTGCGGGGGGCCAGGTGAATGAGCAGTTCTTC. Its protein is CASSPAGGQVNEQFF.

The chain is built from TRBV11-2 and TRBJ2-2; weak D call: TRBD1 (6 bases). V lost 5 bases to trimming and J lost 0 bases, with 10 bases between them. There are 15 residues in the CDR3. Germline CDR1 SGHAT, CDR2 FQNNGV. As DNA, the CDR3 is TGTGCCAGCAGCGTATGGACAGCGAACACCGGGGAGCTGTTTTTT. Translating it yields CASSVWTANTGELFF.

The chain is built from TRBV7-6 and TRBJ2-5; D gene unclear. CDR1 is SGHVS and CDR2 is FNYEAQ in the germline V gene. Trimming stripped 1 base from V and 0 bases from J, with 15 bases between. The CDR3 consists of 17 residues. CDR3 nucleotides: TGTGCCAGCAGCTTAGTAGTAGCCCGGCTGTACCAAGAGACCCAGTACTTC. Protein product: CASSLVVARLYQETQYF.

The chain links TRBV5-4 to TRBJ1-1; maybe TRBD1 (6 bases). Trimming removed 4 bases at V and 6 bases at J, with 10 bases between. This CDR3 has 12 residues. Germline CDR1 SGHNT, CDR2 YYREEE (reference sequence). In DNA, the CDR3 is TGTGCCAGCAGCAGAGGACAGTCTGAAGCTTTCTTT. It yields the protein CASSRGQSEAFF.

The chain couples TRBV18 to TRBJ2-7; 10 bases are shared with TRBD1. Trimming cost V 4 bases and J 4 bases; bases outside gene matches: 7. Germline V gene data show CDR1 as KGHSH and CDR2 as LQKENI. The CDR3 spans 15 residues. CDR3 amino acids: CASSRETGGLYEQYF. The CDR3 nucleotides are TGTGCCAGCTCACGCGAGACAGGGGGCCTTTACGAGCAGTACTTC. The complete variable domain, with remaining parts taken from reference TRBV18 and TRBJ2-7, reads NAGVMQNPRHLVRRRGQEARLRCSPMKGHSHVYWYRQLPEEGLKFMVYLQKENIIDESGMPKERFSAEFPKEGPSILRIQQVVRGDSAAYFCASSRETGGLYEQYFGPGTRLTVT.

The rearrangement uses TRBV11-2 and TRBJ1-5; perhaps TRBD1 as D (5 bases). The CDR3 extends over 13 amino acids. Trimming shortened V by 2 bases and J by 4 bases, and 6 bases separated the two germline ends. Germline loops: CDR1 SGHAT, CDR2 FQNNGV. The CDR3 coding sequence is TGTGCCAGCAGCTTACAGGGAAATCAGCCCCAGCATTTT. Its translation: CASSLQGNQPQHF.

The chain employs TRBV9 and TRBJ2-5; D uncertain. V was trimmed by 2 bases and J by 4 bases, leaving 9 bases between them. The germline V gene encodes CDR1 SGDLS and CDR2 YYNGEE. This CDR3 contains 13 residues. CDR3 sequence reads: CASSVENVETQYF. The CDR3 DNA sequence: TGTGCCAGCAGCGTGGAGAACGTAGAGACCCAGTACTTC.

The V call is TRBV25-1, the J call TRBJ1-3; D is undetermined. The germline V gene encodes CDR1 MGHDK and CDR2 SYGVNS. V was cut by 5 bases and J by 0 bases, with 11 bases left in between. This CDR3 has 15 amino acids. CDR3 loop: CASSIRLSSGNTIYF. CDR3 DNA: TGTGCCAGCAGTATCCGGTTGAGCTCTGGAAACACCATATATTTT.

The chain uses TRBV10-3 and TRBJ2-1, with 11 bases matching TRBD2. Germline V gives CDR1 ENHRY, CDR2 SYGVKD. The V and J ends lost 5 bases and 12 bases, in that order; junction bases with no gene match: 6. The CDR3 sequence is 13 residues long. The CDR3 DNA sequence: TGTGCCATCAGTTTAGCGGGGGGGCCCCGGCAGTTCTTC. Its protein is CAISLAGGPRQFF.

The rearrangement joins TRBV7-9 to TRBJ1-6, with TRBD1 identical over 7 bases. Per the germline V gene, CDR1 is SEHNR and CDR2 is FQNEAQ (reference sequence). CDR3 length: 14 residues. The ends lost 6 bases at V and 9 bases at J; junction bases unmatched: 8. DNA of the CDR3: TGTGCCAGCAGGCCCCCTACAGGGGTTTCACCCCTCCACTTT. Its protein is CASRPPTGVSPLHF. Drawing the rest from reference TRBV7-9 and TRBJ1-6, the complete variable domain is DTGVSQNPRHKITKRGQNVTFRCDPISEHNRLYWYRQTLGQGPEFLTYFQNEAQLEKSRLLSDRFSAERPKGSFSTLEIQRTEQGDSAMYLCASRPPTGVSPLHFGNGTRLTVT.

This chain connects TRBV7-3 to TRBJ1-1, with D possibly matching TRBD1 (6 bases). The germline CDR1 and CDR2 sequences are SGHTA and FQGTGA. This CDR3 contains 14 residues. V was trimmed by 4 bases and J by 4 bases, leaving 13 bases between them. CDR3 region: CASSSTTGLTEAFF. The DNA of the CDR3 is TGTGCCAGCAGCTCCACCACAGGGCTCACTGAAGCTTTCTTT.

The genes are TRBV6-5 and TRBJ2-7; 14 nucleotides match TRBD2. Germline-derived CDR1 and CDR2 are MNHEY and SVGAGI. J was trimmed by 4 bases and V by 5 bases; bases with no gene match: 1. The CDR3 totals 14 residues. CDR3 in DNA: TGTGCCAGCAGTCGACTAGCGGGGGGGTACGAGCAGTACTTC. As protein: CASSRLAGGYEQYF.

The chain employs TRBV4-3 and TRBJ2-1, with 8 bases fitting TRBD2. The CDR3 is 17 residues long. Per germline, CDR1 LGHNA and CDR2 YSLEER. The V segment lost 0 bases and the J segment 5 bases; nucleotides outside the gene matches: 9. This CDR3 reads CASSQDLNGGANNEQFF. Here the CDR3 DNA reads TGCGCCAGCAGCCAAGATTTGAACGGGGGGGCAAACAATGAGCAGTTCTTC.

The chain couples TRBV27 to TRBJ1-2; TRBD1 matches 10 bases. CDR1 is MNHEY and CDR2 is SMNVEV in the germline V gene (reference sequence). The CDR3 runs 17 residues. The J segment lost 6 bases and the V segment lost 5 bases, leaving 15 bases of the junction unmatched. The CDR3 DNA reads TGTGCCAGCAGTGCACTCCGGGACAGGGGAAGGGACAATGGCTACACCTTC. Its translation: CASSALRDRGRDNGYTF.

This chain connects TRBV9 to TRBJ2-1, with 7 positions matching TRBD2. The CDR3 consists of 16 residues. Germline trimming cut 0 bases from V and 5 bases from J; bases unmatched to any gene: 8. Germline V lookup: CDR1 SGDLS, CDR2 YYNGEE. CDR3 protein: CASSVGKASGDNEQFF. CDR3 nucleotide sequence: TGTGCCAGCAGCGTAGGGAAGGCTAGCGGTGACAATGAGCAGTTCTTC.

The chain uses TRBV7-9 and TRBJ2-1, with TRBD2 as a possible D gene (5 bases). The CDR3 consists of 12 residues. The V gene's germline CDR1 is SEHNR and CDR2 FQNEAQ (reference sequence). V lost 3 bases, J lost 9 bases, and 9 bases lay in between. The CDR3 sequence: CASSFLEGEQFF. CDR3 coding DNA: TGTGCCAGCAGCTTTTTAGAGGGTGAGCAGTTCTTC.

The chain links TRBV11-3 to TRBJ2-1; TRBD1 matches 9 bases. J lost 2 bases, V lost 5 bases, and 10 bases had no gene match. CDR1 is SGHNT, CDR2 YENEEA, per germline. The CDR3 consists of 17 residues. The CDR3 DNA follows: TGTGCCAGCAGCCCGGGACAGGGTAGTTTCCCCTACAATGAGCAGTTCTTC. Amino acids: CASSPGQGSFPYNEQFF.

The V and J genes are TRBV4-1 and TRBJ2-2, with D possibly being TRBD1 (5 bases). The CDR3 covers 17 residues. Trimming removed 1 base from V and 0 bases from J, with 12 bases in between. Germline CDR1 reads MGHRA; CDR2 reads YSYEKL. In nucleotides, the CDR3 is TGCGCCAGCAGCCAAGGTGGGCTAGGGGCGAACACCGGGGAGCTGTTTTTT. Encoded protein: CASSQGGLGANTGELFF.

The chain joins TRBV10-3 to TRBJ2-2, with 8 bases fitting TRBD1. CDR3 size: 16 residues. V shed 3 bases and J 7 bases; nucleotides not matched to a gene: 10. Germline CDR1 reads ENHRY; CDR2 reads SYGVKD. The CDR3 sequence is CAISDSQGARNGELFF. The CDR3 bases are TGTGCCATCAGTGACTCCCAGGGGGCTAGAAACGGGGAGCTGTTTTTT.

In DNA, the CDR3 is TGTGCCAGCAGCTCCCTTGGAGGGAACACTGAAGCTTTCTTT. Its protein product is CASSSLGGNTEAFF. This rearrangement joins TRBV5-6 to TRBJ1-1, with no clear D. CDR1 and CDR2 (germline): SGHDT, YYEEEE. Trimming took off 3 bases at V and 1 base at J, with 10 bases between the two ends. The CDR3 is 14 residues long.

The count of this clone is one. The chain is built from TRBV15 and TRBJ2-7; D gene uncertain. The CDR3 totals 14 residues. V was trimmed by 2 bases and J by 6 bases, leaving 14 bases between them. Germline CDR1 is LNHNV and CDR2 is YYDKDF (reference sequence). CDR3 amino acids: CATSRLMASLEQYF. The CDR3 bases are TGTGCCACCAGCAGACTCATGGCTTCTCTCGAGCAGTACTTC.